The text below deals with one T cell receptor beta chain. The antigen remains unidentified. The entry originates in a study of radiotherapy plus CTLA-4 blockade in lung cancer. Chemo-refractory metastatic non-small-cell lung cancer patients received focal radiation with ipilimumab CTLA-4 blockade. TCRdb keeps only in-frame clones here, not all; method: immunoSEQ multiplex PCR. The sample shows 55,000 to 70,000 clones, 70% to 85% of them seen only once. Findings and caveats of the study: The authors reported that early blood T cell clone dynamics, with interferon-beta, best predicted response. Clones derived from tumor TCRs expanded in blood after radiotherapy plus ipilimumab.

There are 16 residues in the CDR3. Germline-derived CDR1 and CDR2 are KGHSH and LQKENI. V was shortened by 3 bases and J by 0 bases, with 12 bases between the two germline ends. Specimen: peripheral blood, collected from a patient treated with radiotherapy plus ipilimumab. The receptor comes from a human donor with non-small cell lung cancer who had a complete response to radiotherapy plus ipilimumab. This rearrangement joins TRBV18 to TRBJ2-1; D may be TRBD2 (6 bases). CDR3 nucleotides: TGTGCCAGCTCACCTCTGGGCGGGGACTCCTACAATGAGCAGTTCTTC. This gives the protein CASSPLGGDSYNEQFF. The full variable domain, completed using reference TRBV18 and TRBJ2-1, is NAGVMQNPRHLVRRRGQEARLRCSPMKGHSHVYWYRQLPEEGLKFMVYLQKENIIDESGMPKERFSAEFPKEGPSILRIQQVVRGDSAAYFCASSPLGGDSYNEQFFGPGTRLTVL.